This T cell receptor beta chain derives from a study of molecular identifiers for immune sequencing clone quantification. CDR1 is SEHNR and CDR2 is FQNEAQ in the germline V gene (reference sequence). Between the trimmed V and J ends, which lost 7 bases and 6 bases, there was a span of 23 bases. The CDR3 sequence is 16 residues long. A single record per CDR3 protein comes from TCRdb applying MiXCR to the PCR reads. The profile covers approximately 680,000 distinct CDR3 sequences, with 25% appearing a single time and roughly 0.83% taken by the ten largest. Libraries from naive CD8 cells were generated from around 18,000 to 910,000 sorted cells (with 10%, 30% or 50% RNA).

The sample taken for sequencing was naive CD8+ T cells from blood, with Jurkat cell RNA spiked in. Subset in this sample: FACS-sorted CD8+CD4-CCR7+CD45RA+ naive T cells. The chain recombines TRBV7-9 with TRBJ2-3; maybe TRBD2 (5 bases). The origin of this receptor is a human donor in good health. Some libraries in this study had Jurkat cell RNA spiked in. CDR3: CASNIYSLASADTQYF. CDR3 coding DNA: TGTGCCAGCAACATTTACTCCCTAGCCAGCGCGGATACGCAGTATTTT.